What follows are 32 T cell receptor beta chains derived from one specimen sequenced in a study of cytomegalovirus exposure and HLA in healthy donors. A multiplex PCR was run with 60 Vbeta primers and 13 Jbeta primers. TCRdb's table, derived via immunoSEQ multiplex PCR, lists solely in-frame clones and lacks some. Of more than 100,000 clones listed, 65% to 75% are singletons. Sequencing was done on a sample of PBMCs. These receptors originate from a woman aged 50 to 60 in good health and CMV-seropositive.

The chain uses TRBV19 and TRBJ1-1; tentative D call: TRBD1 (5 bases). Trimming left V 1 base short and J 7 bases short, with 13 bases between. The CDR3 length is 14 residues. CDR1 LNHDA and CDR2 SQIVND come from the germline V gene (reference sequence). This CDR3 is CASSIASGGGEAFF. CDR3 coding DNA: TGTGCCAGTAGTATAGCTTCCGGGGGAGGTGAAGCTTTCTTT.

The table lists this clone with many counts. The CDR3 region is CASGRLSTDTQYF. DNA for the CDR3: TGTGCCAGCGGCCGACTCAGCACAGATACGCAGTATTTT. This chain links TRBV6-5 with TRBJ2-3; D call uncertain. V was cut by 8 bases and J by 0 bases, with 9 bases left in between. The germline gives CDR1 MNHEY, CDR2 SVGAGI. The CDR3 runs to 13 residues.

J is TRBJ2-5 and V is TRBV19; 13 positions match TRBD2. V lost 5 bases to trimming and J lost 4 bases; unmatched junction nucleotides: 7. Germline loops: CDR1 LNHDA, CDR2 SQIVND (reference sequence). The CDR3 sequence is 16 residues long. DNA of the CDR3: TGTGCCAGTAGTTCAAAGACTAGCGGGGGGTCAGAGACCCAGTACTTC. Translation gives CASSSKTSGGSETQYF. Combining the CDR3 with reference TRBV19 and TRBJ2-5 gives the whole variable domain DGGITQSPKYLFRKEGQNVTLSCEQNLNHDAMYWYRQDPGQGLRLIYYSQIVNDFQKGDIAEGYSVSREKKESFPLTVTSAQKNPTAFYLCASSSKTSGGSETQYFGPGTRLLVL.

The rearrangement links TRBV4-2 to TRBJ1-5; a possible D gene is TRBD1 (5 bases). The V gene lost 1 base and the J gene lost 2 bases, with 12 bases spanning the gap. This CDR3 contains 16 residues. Germline values: CDR1 LGHNA, CDR2 YNFKEQ. As DNA, the CDR3 is TGTGCCAGCAGCCAAGGAGGAGACAGACGCAATCAGCCCCAGCATTTT. Its translation: CASSQGGDRRNQPQHF.

The chain couples TRBV10-3 to TRBJ1-6, with 10 nucleotides matching TRBD1. CDR3 length equals 15 residues. Germline-derived CDR1 and CDR2 are ENHRY and SYGVKD. V lost 3 bases to trimming and J lost 7 bases; unmatched junction nucleotides: 3. CDR3 sequence: CAISDDRGPNSPLHF. The CDR3 DNA follows: TGTGCCATCAGTGATGACAGGGGGCCCAATTCACCCCTCCACTTT.

The chain employs TRBV25-1 and TRBJ1-2; D gene uncertain. Germline-derived CDR1 and CDR2 are MGHDK and SYGVNS. This CDR3 is 11 amino acids long. V lost 9 bases to trimming and J lost 8 bases, with 13 bases between them. The CDR3 coding sequence is TGTGCCAGTAGTCCGGGGTGCGGCTACACCTTC. Protein product: CASSPGCGYTF.

The gene calls are TRBV5-8 and TRBJ1-1; D may be TRBD1 (6 bases). Germline V gene sequence: CDR1 SGHTS, CDR2 YDEGEE. The ends were cut back, 1 base at V and 4 bases at J, with 14 bases in the middle. The CDR3 has 15 amino acids. CDR3 nucleotides: TGTGCCAGCAGCTTGAACGTAGCAGGGGTCACTGAAGCTTTCTTT. Protein product: CASSLNVAGVTEAFF.

This rearrangement joins TRBV27 to TRBJ2-7; D perhaps matches TRBD1 (6 bases). Trimming removed 2 bases at V and 6 bases at J, with 17 bases between. Germline V gives CDR1 MNHEY, CDR2 SMNVEV (reference sequence). The CDR3 totals 15 residues. CDR3 loop: CASSLAGAAWGEQYF. CDR3 nucleotide sequence: TGTGCCAGCAGTTTAGCAGGGGCGGCTTGGGGCGAGCAGTACTTC.

This chain joins TRBV9 and TRBJ2-7; 8 bases are shared with TRBD1. After removal of 4 bases from V and 3 bases from J, the junction contained 6 bases not matched to a gene. Germline loops: CDR1 SGDLS, CDR2 YYNGEE. The CDR3 covers 14 residues. The DNA of the CDR3 is TGTGCCAGCAGCACCTCGACAGGGGTCTACGAGCAGTACTTC. Protein product: CASSTSTGVYEQYF.

The rearrangement links TRBV7-2 to TRBJ2-1; 11 positions match TRBD2. V dropped 7 bases and J dropped 9; count of bases not matched to a gene: 8. The CDR3 extends over 14 amino acids. Germline values: CDR1 SGHTA, CDR2 FQGNSA. The CDR3 DNA reads TGTGCCAGCACCTATAGCGGGGGGGCGAGTGAGCAGTTCTTC. This encodes CASTYSGGASEQFF.

This clone turned up a few times. The DNA of the CDR3 is TGTGCCTGGGCCCCTGTCGGGGGGGGCAATCAGCCCCAGCATTTT. Translated: CAWAPVGGGNQPQHF. J is TRBJ1-5 and V is TRBV30; perhaps TRBD1 as D (5 bases). Germline assignment: CDR1 GTSNPN and CDR2 SVGIG (reference sequence). The V and J ends lost 5 bases and 2 bases respectively, with 16 bases between them. The CDR3 runs 15 residues.

This chain uses TRBV7-2 with TRBJ2-5; 10 bases are a match to TRBD2. The V gene's germline CDR1 is SGHTA and CDR2 FQGNSA. V dropped 5 bases and J dropped 7; count of bases not matched to a gene: 4. The length of the CDR3 is 13 residues. The CDR3 DNA is TGTGCCAGCAGCCCCTCTAGCGGGGGGACCCAGTACTTC. Encoded protein: CASSPSSGGTQYF.

This clone was picked up one time. J is TRBJ2-1 and V is TRBV6-5; 10 bases map to TRBD2. V was clipped by 6 bases and J by 7 bases; unmatched bases: 6. This CDR3 comprises 14 residues. Looked up from germline, CDR1 is MNHEY and CDR2 is SVGAGI. The CDR3 coding sequence is TGTGCCAGCAGGAGCGGGGGGGCGAGGAATGAGCAGTTCTTC. Its translation is CASRSGGARNEQFF.

The chain is built from TRBV13 and TRBJ2-3; 7 bases map to TRBD2. The CDR3 sequence is 14 residues long. Germline V gene lookup returns CDR1 PRHDT and CDR2 FYEKMQ (reference sequence). V trimming: 5 bases; J trimming: 1 base; junction bases outside the gene matches: 3. CDR3 in DNA: TGTGCCAGCAGCCTAAGCGGGGGCACAGATACGCAGTATTTT. Amino acids: CASSLSGGTDTQYF.

This chain uses TRBV5-1 with TRBJ1-2; D perhaps matches TRBD1 (5 bases). Trimming stripped 0 bases from V and 8 bases from J, with 17 bases between. The CDR3 has 15 amino acids. In germline, CDR1 is SGHRS, CDR2 YFSETQ. The CDR3 region is CASSLVGGSREGYTF. CDR3 coding DNA: TGCGCCAGCAGCTTGGTCGGGGGATCGAGAGAGGGCTACACCTTC.

The gene calls are TRBV2 and TRBJ2-3; D is perhaps TRBD1 (7 bases). Germline values: CDR1 SNHLY, CDR2 FYNNEI. The germline V and J ends were trimmed by 7 bases and 0 bases, with 14 bases remaining between them. The CDR3 is made up of 15 amino acids. CDR3 in amino acids: CASKIRGVSTDTQYF. CDR3 DNA: TGTGCCAGCAAAATCAGGGGGGTCAGCACAGATACGCAGTATTTT.

This clone was seen a handful of times. This sequence joins TRBV29-1 and TRBJ2-2; unclear D gene. CDR1 and CDR2 from the germline V gene are SQVTM and ANQGSEA. The length of the CDR3 is 12 residues. Deletions cut 6 bases from V and 3 bases from J, with 8 bases between. The DNA of the CDR3 is TGCAGCGTCGATCTAGACACCGGGGAGCTGTTTTTT. Its protein product is CSVDLDTGELFF.

This chain uses TRBV5-1 with TRBJ1-1; D gene unclear. CDR1 is SGHRS and CDR2 is YFSETQ in the germline V gene. CDR3 length: 14 residues. Deletions cut 0 bases from V and 8 bases from J, with 14 bases between. CDR3 nucleotides: TGCGCCAGCAGCTTGGCCCTTTCGGGAACCGAAGCTTTCTTT. Translated, it gives CASSLALSGTEAFF.

V is TRBV5-1 and J is TRBJ2-3; TRBD1 might be the D (5 bases). Germline V lookup: CDR1 SGHRS, CDR2 YFSETQ. Trimming took 3 bases from V and 0 from J, leaving 14 bases between them. The CDR3 consists of 16 residues. The CDR3 sequence is CASSSGNSHSTDTQYF. CDR3 DNA: TGCGCCAGCAGCTCAGGGAACAGCCATAGCACAGATACGCAGTATTTT.

This sequence joins TRBV28 and TRBJ1-6; the D is unclear. This CDR3 contains 14 residues. CDR1 and CDR2 from the germline V gene are MDHEN and SYDVKM. The germline V and J ends were trimmed by 5 bases and 7 bases, with 12 bases remaining between them. The CDR3 sequence is CASSPLLSNSPLHF. DNA for the CDR3: TGTGCCAGCAGTCCGTTATTGTCCAATTCACCCCTCCACTTT.

Points on this clone: One end of the junction does not line up with germline, which may come from a read error. The V call is TRBV29-1, the J call TRBJ1-5; D is unresolved. This CDR3 is 14 amino acids long. CDR1 SQVTM and CDR2 ANQGSEA come from the germline V gene. Written as DNA, the CDR3 is TGCAGCGTTGATGCCGGGAGGATCAATCAGCCCCAGAATTTT. This codes for CSVDAGRINQPQNF. The variable domain in full, with the rest retrieved from reference TRBV29-1 and TRBJ1-5, is SAVISQKPSRDICQRGTSLTIQCQVDSQVTMMFWYRQQPGQSLTLIATANQGSEATYESGFVIDKFPISRPNLTFSTLTVSNMSPEDSSIYLCSVDAGRINQPQNFGDGTRLSIL.

This rearrangement joins TRBV19 to TRBJ1-2; D perhaps matches TRBD1 (6 bases). Germline lookup yields CDR1 LNHDA and CDR2 SQIVND (reference sequence). With 4 bases removed from V and 11 bases from J, the gap between germline ends came to 20 bases. This CDR3 comprises 14 residues. The CDR3 sequence is CASSTLGQLQGYTF. The CDR3 DNA follows: TGTGCCAGTAGTACATTAGGACAGCTCCAGGGTTACACCTTC.

The chain employs TRBV7-2 and TRBJ1-2; 10 nucleotides align to TRBD1. The CDR3 runs 14 residues. Per germline, CDR1 SGHTA and CDR2 FQGNSA. The V and J ends lost 5 bases and 6 bases, in that order; junction bases with no gene match: 6. The chain's CDR3 is CASSLLGQGDGYTF. The CDR3 nucleotides read TGTGCCAGCAGCCTCCTAGGACAGGGGGATGGCTACACCTTC.

This chain links TRBV7-2 with TRBJ1-1; 9 bases are a match to TRBD1. The trim removed 8 bases at V and 10 bases at J, leaving 14 bases unmatched. This CDR3 spans 14 amino acids. Germline lookup yields CDR1 SGHTA and CDR2 FQGNSA. The CDR3 sequence is CASPTVGGTGRAFF. For the CDR3, the DNA is TGTGCCAGCCCCACGGTAGGGGGGACAGGGCGAGCTTTCTTT.

This sequence joins TRBV4-2 and TRBJ1-2; 8 bases are a match to TRBD1. Germline CDR1 LGHNA, CDR2 YNFKEQ. The CDR3 covers 15 residues. V lost 0 bases and J lost 4; bases outside the gene matches: 4. The CDR3 loop reads CASSQDHGQGYGYTF. CDR3 in DNA: TGTGCCAGCAGCCAAGATCACGGACAGGGCTATGGCTACACCTTC.

This sequence joins TRBV9 and TRBJ2-1, with TRBD2 identical over 9 bases. The CDR3 runs 15 residues. CDR1 and CDR2 from the germline V gene are SGDLS and YYNGEE. Trimming cost V 8 bases and J 4 bases; bases outside gene matches: 10. CDR3 region: CASSTPSGAYNEQFF. DNA of the CDR3: TGTGCCAGTTCTACACCTAGCGGGGCATACAATGAGCAGTTCTTC.

This clone was observed a few times. The V and J genes are TRBV6-5 and TRBJ2-1; D is possibly TRBD1 (5 bases). V gave up 2 bases and J gave up 0 bases, with 8 bases separating them. The germline gives CDR1 MNHEY, CDR2 SVGAGI. The CDR3 is 15 residues long. CDR3 residues: CASSYGRASYNEQFF. The CDR3 coding sequence is TGTGCCAGCAGTTACGGCAGGGCCTCCTACAATGAGCAGTTCTTC.

The V call is TRBV7-2, the J call TRBJ2-5; TRBD1 is a possible D gene (6 bases). Per germline, CDR1 SGHTA and CDR2 FQGNSA. The CDR3 totals 15 residues. V lost 9 bases and J lost 2, with 19 bases in between. CDR3: CASTLSGQRQETQYF. Here the CDR3 DNA reads TGTGCCAGTACCTTATCAGGACAGCGTCAAGAGACCCAGTACTTC.

This clone was counted only a few times. The chain couples TRBV4-1 to TRBJ1-3; 8 bases are shared with TRBD1. The V gene's germline CDR1 is MGHRA and CDR2 YSYEKL. The CDR3 sequence is 15 residues long. J was trimmed by 3 bases and V by 1 base; bases with no gene match: 2. The CDR3 DNA reads TGCGCCAGCAGCCAAGCCGGACAGGGTGGAAACACCATATATTTT. Its protein is CASSQAGQGGNTIYF.

This clone appeared a single time. The chain links TRBV29-1 to TRBJ1-2; D might be TRBD1 (5 bases). The CDR3 runs to 15 residues. Deletions cut 5 bases from V and 2 bases from J, with 18 bases between. In germline, CDR1 is SQVTM, CDR2 ANQGSEA. CDR3 nucleotide sequence: TGCAGCGTTCGTCATCGAGGACAACCCAACTATGGCTACACCTTC. Its protein is CSVRHRGQPNYGYTF.

The chain is built from TRBV27 and TRBJ2-1; 8 nucleotides agree with TRBD2. Germline lookup yields CDR1 MNHEY and CDR2 SMNVEV (reference sequence). The trim removed 5 bases at V and 5 bases at J, leaving 11 bases unmatched. The CDR3 totals 16 residues. DNA for the CDR3: TGTGCCAGCAGTGGGGTAGCGGGGCGCCCCGACAATGAGCAGTTCTTC. It specifies CASSGVAGRPDNEQFF.

The rearrangement joins TRBV5-1 to TRBJ1-1; D ambiguous. The CDR3 has 15 residues. Per germline, CDR1 SGHRS and CDR2 YFSETQ. V dropped 0 bases and J dropped 0 bases, with 9 bases sitting between them. Here the CDR3 DNA reads TGCGCCAGCAGCTTGGGAGGGCATTTGAACACTGAAGCTTTCTTT. Its protein product is CASSLGGHLNTEAFF. The full variable domain, with the rest looked up from reference TRBV5-1 and TRBJ1-1, is KAGVTQTPRYLIKTRGQQVTLSCSPISGHRSVSWYQQTPGQGLQFLFEYFSETQRNKGNFPGRFSGRQFSNSRSEMNVSTLELGDSALYLCASSLGGHLNTEAFFGQGTRLTVV.